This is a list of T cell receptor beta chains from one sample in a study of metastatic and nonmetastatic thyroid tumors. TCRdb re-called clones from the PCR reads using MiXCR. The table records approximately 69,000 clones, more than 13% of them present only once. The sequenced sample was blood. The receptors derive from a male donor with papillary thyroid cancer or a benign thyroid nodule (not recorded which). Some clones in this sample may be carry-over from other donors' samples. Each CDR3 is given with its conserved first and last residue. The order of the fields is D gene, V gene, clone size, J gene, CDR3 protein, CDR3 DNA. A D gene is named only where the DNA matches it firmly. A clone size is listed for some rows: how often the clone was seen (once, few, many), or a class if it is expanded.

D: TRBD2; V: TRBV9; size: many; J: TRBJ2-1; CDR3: CASSVGAGATYNEQFF; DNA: TGTGCCAGCAGCGTAGGGGCGGGAGCGACCTACAATGAGCAGTTCTTC
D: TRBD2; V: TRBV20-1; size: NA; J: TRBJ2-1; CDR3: CSLSGSFYNEQFF; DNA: TGCAGCCTTAGCGGGAGTTTCTACAATGAGCAGTTCTTC
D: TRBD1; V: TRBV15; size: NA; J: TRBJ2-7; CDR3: CSTSRDRGLTYEQYF; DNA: TGTTCCACCAGCAGAGACAGGGGGCTAACCTACGAGCAGTACTTC
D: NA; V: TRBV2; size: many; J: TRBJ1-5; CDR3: CASRRRDGDNQPQHF; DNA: TGTGCCAGCAGACGACGGGACGGGGACAATCAGCCCCAGCATTTT
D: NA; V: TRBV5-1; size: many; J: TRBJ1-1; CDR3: CASSLAGEEAFF; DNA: TGCGCCAGCAGCTTGGCGGGGGAAGAAGCTTTCTTT
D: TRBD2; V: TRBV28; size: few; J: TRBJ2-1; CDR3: CARIPVGGGRVYNEQFF; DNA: TGTGCCAGAATCCCTGTGGGGGGCGGGAGGGTCTACAATGAGCAGTTCTTC
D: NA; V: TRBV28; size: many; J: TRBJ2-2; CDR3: CASSGQGDTGELFF; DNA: TGTGCCAGCAGTGGGCAGGGCGACACCGGGGAGCTGTTTTTT
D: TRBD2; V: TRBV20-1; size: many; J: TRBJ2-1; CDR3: CSASRLAGGSYNEQFF; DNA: TGCAGTGCTAGCCGGCTAGCGGGGGGCTCCTACAATGAGCAGTTCTTC
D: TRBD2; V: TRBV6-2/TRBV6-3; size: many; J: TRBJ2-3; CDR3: CASSGGRENTDTQYF; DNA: TGTGCCAGCAGTGGCGGGAGGGAAAACACAGATACGCAGTATTTT
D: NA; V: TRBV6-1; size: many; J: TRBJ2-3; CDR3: CASGGFTDTQYF; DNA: TGTGCCAGCGGGGGCTTCACAGATACGCAGTATTTT
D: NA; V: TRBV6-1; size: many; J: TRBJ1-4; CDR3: CASSSRPLHEKLFF; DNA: TGTGCCAGCTCCTCCAGACCTTTACATGAAAAACTGTTTTTT
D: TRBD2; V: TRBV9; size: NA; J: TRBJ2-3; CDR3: CASSVWISGPTDTQYF; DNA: TGTGCCAGCAGCGTATGGATTAGCGGGCCTACAGATACGCAGTATTTT
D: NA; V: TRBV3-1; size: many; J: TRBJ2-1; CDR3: CASSLQGEQFF; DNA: TGTGCCAGCAGCCTCCAAGGTGAGCAGTTCTTC
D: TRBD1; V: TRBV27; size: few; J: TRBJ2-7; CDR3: CASSLGTTGDVNEQYF; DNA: TGTGCCAGCAGTTTAGGCACTACAGGGGACGTGAACGAGCAGTACTTC
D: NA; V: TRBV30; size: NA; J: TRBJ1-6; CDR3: CAWRVSGSPLHF; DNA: TGTGCCTGGAGGGTTAGTGGTTCACCCCTCCACTTT
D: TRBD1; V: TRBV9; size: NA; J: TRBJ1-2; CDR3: CASSVRDRGGGYTF; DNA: TGTGCCAGCAGCGTAAGGGACAGGGGGGGCGGCTACACCTTC
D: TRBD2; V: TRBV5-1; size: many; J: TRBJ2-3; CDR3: CASSLAPLAGETDTQYF; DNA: TGCGCCAGCAGCTTGGCCCCGCTAGCGGGAGAAACAGATACGCAGTATTTT
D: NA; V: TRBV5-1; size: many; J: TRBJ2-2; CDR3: CASSFQGSNTGELFF; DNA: TGCGCCAGCAGCTTCCAGGGGTCGAACACCGGGGAGCTGTTTTTT
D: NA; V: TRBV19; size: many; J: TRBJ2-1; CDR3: CASTSGGEQFF; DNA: TGTGCCAGTACCTCAGGTGGGGAGCAGTTCTTC
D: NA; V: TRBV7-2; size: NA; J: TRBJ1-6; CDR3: CASSYGEGYNSPLHF; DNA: TGTGCCAGCAGCTACGGAGAGGGCTATAATTCACCCCTCCACTTT
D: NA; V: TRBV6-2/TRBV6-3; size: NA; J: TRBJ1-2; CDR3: CASSYQNPGIGYVYTF; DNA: TGTGCCAGCAGTTACCAAAACCCGGGAATTGGCTATGTCTACACCTTC
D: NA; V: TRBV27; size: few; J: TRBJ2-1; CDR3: CASSLYPPGEVPYNEQFF; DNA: TGTGCCAGCAGTTTATACCCACCTGGGGAGGTACCCTACAATGAGCAGTTCTTC
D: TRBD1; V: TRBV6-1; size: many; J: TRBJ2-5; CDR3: CASSRRPAGTGGRETQYF; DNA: TGTGCCAGCAGCCGTCGACCTGCCGGGACAGGGGGCAGAGAGACCCAGTACTTC
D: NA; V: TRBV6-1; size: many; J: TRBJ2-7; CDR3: CASRQGQNVYEQYF; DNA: TGTGCCAGCAGGCAAGGACAGAATGTCTACGAGCAGTACTTC
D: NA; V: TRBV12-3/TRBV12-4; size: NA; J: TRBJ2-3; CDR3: CASTMGLNLRGSTDTQYF; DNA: TGTGCCAGCACCATGGGACTCAACTTGAGGGGAAGCACAGATACGCAATATTTT
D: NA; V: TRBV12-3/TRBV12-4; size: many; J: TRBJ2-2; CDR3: CASSGTTNTGELFF; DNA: TGTGCCAGTTCCGGGACAACGAACACCGGGGAGCTGTTTTTT
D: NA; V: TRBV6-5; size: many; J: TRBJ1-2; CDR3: CASSYSRAGQAYGYTF; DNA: TGTGCCAGCAGTTACTCGAGGGCGGGACAAGCCTATGGCTACACCTTC
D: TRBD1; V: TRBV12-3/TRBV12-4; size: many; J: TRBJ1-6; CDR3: CASSLREGADNSPLHF; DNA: TGTGCCAGCAGTTTAAGGGAGGGGGCGGATAATTCACCCCTCCACTTT
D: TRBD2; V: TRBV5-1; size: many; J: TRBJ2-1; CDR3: CASSLTVAGHNEQFF; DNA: TGCGCCAGCAGCTTGACGGTAGCGGGACACAATGAGCAGTTCTTC
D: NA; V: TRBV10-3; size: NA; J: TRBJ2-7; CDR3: CAISESRRYGSVTSYEQYF; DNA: TGTGCCATCAGTGAGTCTAGGCGGTACGGTAGCGTGACTTCCTACGAGCAGTACTTC
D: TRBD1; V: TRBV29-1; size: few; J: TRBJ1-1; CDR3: CSVPDRGWTEAFF; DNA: TGCAGCGTTCCAGACAGGGGGTGGACTGAAGCTTTCTTT
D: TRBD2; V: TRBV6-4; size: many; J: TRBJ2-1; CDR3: CASSGDSGIRYNEQFF; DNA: TGTGCCAGCAGTGGAGATAGCGGGATAAGGTACAATGAGCAGTTCTTC
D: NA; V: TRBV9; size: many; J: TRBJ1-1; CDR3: CASSVGPGSNTEAFF; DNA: TGTGCCAGCAGCGTAGGTCCGGGGAGTAACACTGAAGCTTTCTTT
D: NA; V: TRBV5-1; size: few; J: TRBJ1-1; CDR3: CASSPRTWGTYTEAFF; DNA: TGCGCCAGCAGCCCTCGGACATGGGGTACCTACACTGAAGCTTTCTTT
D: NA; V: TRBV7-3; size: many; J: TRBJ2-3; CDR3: CASSERGRTDTQYF; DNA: TGTGCCAGCAGCGAGAGGGGACGCACAGATACGCAGTATTTT
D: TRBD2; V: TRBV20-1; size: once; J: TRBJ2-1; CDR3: CSARGRPSGGFSYNEQFF; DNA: TGCAGTGCTAGAGGGAGGCCTAGCGGGGGATTCTCCTACAATGAGCAGTTCTTC
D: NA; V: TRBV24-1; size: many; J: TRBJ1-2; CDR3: CATSDFDGYRNYGYTF; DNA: TGTGCCACCAGTGATTTCGACGGCTATCGAAACTATGGCTACACCTTC
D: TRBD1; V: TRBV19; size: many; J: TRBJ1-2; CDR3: CASSPADRIKIYGYTF; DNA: TGTGCCAGTAGTCCCGCGGACAGGATTAAGATCTATGGCTACACCTTC
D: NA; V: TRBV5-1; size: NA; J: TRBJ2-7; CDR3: CASIFWDTTYEQYF; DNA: TGCGCCAGCATCTTTTGGGATACCACCTACGAGCAGTACTTC
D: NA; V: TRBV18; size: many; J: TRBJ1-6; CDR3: CASASTVRGIYNSPLHF; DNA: TGTGCCAGCGCATCCACGGTCCGGGGCATCTATAATTCACCCCTCCACTTT
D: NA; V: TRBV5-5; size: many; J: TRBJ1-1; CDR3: CASSFWGHDTEAFF; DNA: TGTGCCAGCAGCTTTTGGGGGCATGACACTGAAGCTTTCTTT
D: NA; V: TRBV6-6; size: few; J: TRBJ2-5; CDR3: CASSYSGEMGETQYF; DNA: TGTGCCAGCAGTTACTCGGGCGAGATGGGAGAGACCCAGTATTTC
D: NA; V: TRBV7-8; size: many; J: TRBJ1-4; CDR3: CASSLREGMVVNEKLFF; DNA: TGTGCCAGCAGCTTACGCGAAGGGATGGTGGTGAATGAAAAACTGTTTTTT
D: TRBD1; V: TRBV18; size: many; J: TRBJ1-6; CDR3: CASSGTGDNSPLHF; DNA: TGTGCCAGCTCTGGGACAGGAGATAATTCACCCCTCCACTTT
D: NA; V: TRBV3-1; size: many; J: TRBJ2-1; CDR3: CASSLGLVSSNEQFF; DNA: TGTGCCAGCAGCCTAGGCCTAGTATCGTCCAATGAGCAGTTCTTC
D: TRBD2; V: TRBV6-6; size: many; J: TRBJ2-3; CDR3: CASSRAGLADSTDTQYF; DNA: TGTGCCAGCAGCCGGGCGGGACTAGCGGATAGCACAGATACGCAGTATTTT
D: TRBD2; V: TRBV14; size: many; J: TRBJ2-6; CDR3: CASSQGYLAGDSGANVLTF; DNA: TGTGCCAGCAGCCAAGGGTATCTAGCGGGCGACTCTGGGGCCAACGTCCTGACTTTC
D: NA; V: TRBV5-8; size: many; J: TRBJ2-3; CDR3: CASSRQETDTQYF; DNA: TGTGCCAGCAGCCGACAGGAAACAGATACGCAGTATTTT
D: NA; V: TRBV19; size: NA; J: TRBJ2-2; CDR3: CASSISGRDTGELFF; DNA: TGTGCCAGTAGTATAAGCGGGCGGGACACCGGGGAGCTGTTTTTT
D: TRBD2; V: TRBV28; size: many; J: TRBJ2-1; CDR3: CASSLTSGSNEQFF; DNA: TGTGCCAGCAGTTTGACTAGCGGGTCCAATGAGCAGTTCTTC
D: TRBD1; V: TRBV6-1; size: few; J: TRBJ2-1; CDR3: CANSSQGESYNEQFF; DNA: TGTGCCAACAGTTCACAGGGGGAATCCTACAATGAGCAGTTCTTC
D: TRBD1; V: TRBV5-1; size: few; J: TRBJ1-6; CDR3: CASSLVGQGVNSPLHF; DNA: TGCGCCAGCAGCTTGGTCGGACAGGGCGTTAATTCACCCCTCCACTTT
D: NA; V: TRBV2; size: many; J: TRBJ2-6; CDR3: CASSEAGPSGANVLTF; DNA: TGTGCCAGCAGTGAAGCGGGCCCTTCTGGGGCCAACGTCCTGACTTTC
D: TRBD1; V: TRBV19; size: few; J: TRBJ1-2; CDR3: CASKKLVRGSGGYTF; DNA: TGTGCCAGTAAGAAATTAGTCAGGGGGAGTGGTGGCTACACCTTC
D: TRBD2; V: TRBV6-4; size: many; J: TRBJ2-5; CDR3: CASSPLAGEGETQYF; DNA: TGTGCCAGCAGCCCACTAGCGGGAGAGGGAGAGACCCAGTACTTC
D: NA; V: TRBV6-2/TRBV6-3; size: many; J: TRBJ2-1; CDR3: CASIHRREQHNEQFF; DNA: TGTGCCAGCATCCACCGGCGGGAACAACACAATGAGCAGTTCTTC
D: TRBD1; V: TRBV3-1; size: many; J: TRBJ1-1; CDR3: CASRLGTGRNTEAFF; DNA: TGTGCCAGCAGACTTGGGACAGGTAGGAACACTGAAGCTTTCTTT